These 9 T cell receptor beta chains were all obtained from the same sample, sequenced in a study of T-cell reconstitution after alpha-beta-depleted transplantation in children. The library targeted TCRbeta and was prepared with unique molecular identifiers. TCRdb fed the PCR reads into MiXCR, producing one record per CDR3 protein. The table lists about 350,000 distinct CDR3 sequences, more than 10% of them singletons. The sequences come from PBMCs, collected from the stem cell graft. These TCRs come from a human donor who donated a stem cell graft to a child with Fanconi anemia.

The V and J genes are TRBV6-1 and TRBJ2-5, with 7 bases identical to TRBD2. CDR1 and CDR2 (germline): MNHNS, SASEGT. The CDR3 runs to 14 residues. J gave up 4 bases and V 6 bases, and 8 bases lay outside the gene matches. The chain's CDR3 is CASSQTSSGETQYF. The CDR3 nucleotides read TGTGCCAGCAGCCAGACATCTAGCGGAGAGACCCAGTACTTC.

This chain connects TRBV5-1 to TRBJ1-6; D may be TRBD1 (6 bases). The CDR3 consists of 15 residues. The germline V gene has CDR1 SGHRS and CDR2 YFSETQ. The V and J ends lost 0 bases and 9 bases respectively, with 13 bases between them. The CDR3 spells CASSLDSQGTSPLHF. The CDR3 DNA sequence: TGCGCCAGCAGCTTGGACTCCCAGGGGACTTCACCCCTCCACTTT. Drawing the rest from reference TRBV5-1 and TRBJ1-6, the complete variable domain is KAGVTQTPRYLIKTRGQQVTLSCSPISGHRSVSWYQQTPGQGLQFLFEYFSETQRNKGNFPGRFSGRQFSNSRSEMNVSTLELGDSALYLCASSLDSQGTSPLHFGNGTRLTVT.

The J gene is TRBJ2-1, the V gene TRBV4-2, with 7 bases that match TRBD1. Germline trimming cut 4 bases from V and 9 bases from J; bases unmatched to any gene: 6. The CDR3 totals 13 residues. Germline CDR1 LGHNA, CDR2 YNFKEQ. The chain's CDR3 is CASSRDRESEQFF. The CDR3 nucleotides are TGTGCCAGCAGCCGAGACAGGGAGAGTGAGCAGTTCTTC.

This clonotype was counted ten times or more. The CDR3 bases are TGCGCCAGCAGCGACGACAGGGCTGGGGCCAACGTCCTGACTTTC. Its translation: CASSDDRAGANVLTF. The chain employs TRBV5-1 and TRBJ2-6; TRBD1 aligns across 7 bases. Trimming took 4 bases from V and 2 from J; bases not matched to a gene: 3. The CDR3 covers 15 residues. Germline CDR1 and CDR2: SGHRS and YFSETQ.

This clonotype was seen a few times. The J gene is TRBJ2-7, the V gene TRBV20-1; maybe TRBD1 (7 bases). Germline loops: CDR1 DFQATT, CDR2 SNEGSKA (reference sequence). This CDR3 comprises 14 residues. Trimming took off 2 bases at V and 0 bases at J, with 11 bases between the two ends. CDR3 nucleotide sequence: TGCAGTGCTAGACAGGGGGGAAACTCCTACGAGCAGTACTTC. Residues: CSARQGGNSYEQYF.

This chain uses TRBV6-5 with TRBJ2-5; 7 nucleotides align to TRBD1. The ends lost 2 bases at V and 2 bases at J; junction bases unmatched: 11. Germline V CDR1 and CDR2: MNHEY, SVGAGI. CDR3 size: 17 residues. The CDR3 nucleotides read TGTGCCAGCAGTTACACGCGACACGGCAGGGGGCAAGAGACCCAGTACTTC. The encoded protein is CASSYTRHGRGQETQYF.

The chain employs TRBV12-3 or TRBV12-4 and TRBJ1-2, with TRBD1 matching 7 bases. V shed 6 bases, J shed 4 bases, and the junction held 5 bases outside the gene matches. CDR3 size: 13 residues. The CDR3 DNA sequence: TGTGCCAGCAGGGGGGACAGCTTCTATGGCTACACCTTC. Its translation: CASRGDSFYGYTF.

This clonotype was recorded a few times. In nucleotides, the CDR3 is TGCGCCAGCAGCTTAGACTCAGCCTACGAGCAGTACTTC. It is translated as CASSLDSAYEQYF. V and J are TRBV5-1 and TRBJ2-7; D ambiguous. The CDR3 runs 13 residues. V was shortened by 2 bases and J by 2 bases, with 8 bases between the two germline ends. Germline CDR1 SGHRS, CDR2 YFSETQ.

This clonotype was found many times. This chain links TRBV20-1 with TRBJ2-5; tentatively, D is TRBD1 (5 bases). Between the trimmed V and J ends, which lost 5 bases and 4 bases, there was a span of 14 bases. This CDR3 region has 13 residues. CDR1 and CDR2 from the germline V gene are DFQATT and SNEGSKA (reference sequence). The CDR3 loop reads CSAVGGAVETQYF. The CDR3 DNA is TGCAGTGCTGTCGGTGGGGCGGTAGAGACCCAGTACTTC.